What follows are 9 T cell receptor beta chains derived from one specimen sequenced in a study of cytomegalovirus exposure and HLA in healthy donors. TCRdb's table, derived via immunoSEQ multiplex PCR, lists solely in-frame clones and lacks some. Of 130,000 to 150,000 clones in the sample, 84% were seen once. Source material: PBMCs. Every receptor here comes from a woman in her 30s in good health and CMV-seronegative.

The chain recombines TRBV7-2 with TRBJ2-5; D is unclear. The CDR3 contains 13 residues. Trimming shortened V by 2 bases and J by 2 bases, and 6 bases separated the two germline ends. Germline CDR1 reads SGHTA; CDR2 reads FQGNSA. The CDR3: CASSLLVQETQYF. DNA of the CDR3: TGTGCCAGCAGCTTACTAGTTCAAGAGACCCAGTACTTC.

The rearrangement links TRBV5-1 to TRBJ1-1; D is perhaps TRBD1 (5 bases). Between the trimmed V and J ends, which lost 1 base and 4 bases, there was a span of 14 bases. The CDR3 loop spans 15 amino acids. CDR1 is SGHRS and CDR2 is YFSETQ in the germline V gene. This chain's CDR3 is CASSLLPQGGTEAFF. CDR3 DNA sequence: TGCGCCAGCAGCTTGTTGCCTCAGGGTGGCACTGAAGCTTTCTTT.

The chain employs TRBV7-8 and TRBJ2-5; TRBD2 aligns across 9 bases. CDR3 length equals 17 residues. V lost 2 bases to trimming and J lost 7 bases; unmatched junction nucleotides: 14. Germline V gives CDR1 SGHVS, CDR2 FQNEAQ. The CDR3 DNA follows: TGTGCCAGCAGCTTATCCGGTGGCGGGGGGGCTCTCGGGACCCAGTACTTC. This codes for CASSLSGGGGALGTQYF.

The chain couples TRBV5-1 to TRBJ1-2; maybe TRBD1 (5 bases). Germline CDR1 SGHRS, CDR2 YFSETQ. The V and J ends lost 4 bases and 6 bases respectively, with 16 bases between them. The CDR3 contains 14 residues. The CDR3 coding sequence is TGCGCCAGCAGCCTTCAACACAGGACGGATGGCTACACCTTC. It yields the protein CASSLQHRTDGYTF.

The chain couples TRBV27 to TRBJ2-1, with 7 positions matching TRBD1. Trimming took 5 bases from V and 4 from J; bases not matched to a gene: 11. The CDR3 has 16 residues. Germline V gene data show CDR1 as MNHEY and CDR2 as SMNVEV (reference sequence). The CDR3 DNA follows: TGTGCCAGCAGTCCGGACAGGACAAGAGTGTACAATGAGCAGTTCTTC. Its translation: CASSPDRTRVYNEQFF.

The chain combines TRBV7-6 with TRBJ2-2; maybe TRBD2 (5 bases). The V and J ends lost 5 bases and 2 bases respectively, with 12 bases between them. Looked up from germline, CDR1 is SGHVS and CDR2 is FNYEAQ. The CDR3 length is 15 residues. The CDR3 loop reads CASSNRRFNTGELFF. In nucleotides, the CDR3 is TGTGCCAGCAGCAACCGGAGGTTCAACACCGGGGAGCTGTTTTTT.

The CDR3 coding sequence is TGTGCCAGTAGTATAGCCGGCAGGGGTAAAGAAGCTTTCTTT. Protein product: CASSIAGRGKEAFF. The chain has TRBV19 and TRBJ1-1; a possible D gene is TRBD1 (6 bases). The V gene lost 1 base and the J gene lost 8 bases, with 14 bases spanning the gap. The germline gives CDR1 LNHDA, CDR2 SQIVND (reference sequence). The CDR3 is 14 amino acids. Combining the CDR3 with reference TRBV19 and TRBJ1-1 gives the whole variable domain DGGITQSPKYLFRKEGQNVTLSCEQNLNHDAMYWYRQDPGQGLRLIYYSQIVNDFQKGDIAEGYSVSREKKESFPLTVTSAQKNPTAFYLCASSIAGRGKEAFFGQGTRLTVV.

This clone was observed many times. The chain recombines TRBV11-2 with TRBJ2-3; D remains ambiguous. Between the trimmed V and J ends, which lost 4 bases and 8 bases, there was a span of 7 bases. The CDR3 runs 11 residues. CDR1 is SGHAT, CDR2 FQNNGV, per germline. CDR3 protein: CASSSKLTQYF. DNA of the CDR3: TGTGCCAGCAGCTCCAAACTTACGCAGTATTTT.

The chain joins TRBV30 to TRBJ1-2; D perhaps matches TRBD1 (5 bases). Germline CDR1 and CDR2: GTSNPN and SVGIG (reference sequence). Between the trimmed V and J ends, which lost 1 base and 8 bases, there was a span of 17 bases. This CDR3 has 14 residues. The CDR3 here is CAWSDRLGLRGYTF. The CDR3 DNA follows: TGTGCCTGGAGTGACCGACTGGGGCTGCGAGGCTACACCTTC.